This TCR beta chain emerged from a study of cytomegalovirus exposure and HLA in healthy donors. Findings of the study overall: Later analysis found that TCR beta chains associated with HLA were more clonally expanded than other, equally common chains. In an earlier analysis, about 90% or about 30%: the productive usage of most TCR beta V segments.

This clone showed up just once. Antigen specificity is unknown. Amplification used 60 Vbeta primers and 13 Jbeta primers. Profiled with immunoSEQ multiplex PCR; TCRdb holds only in-frame clones, not every one. Of over 140,000 clones in the sample, approximately 80% are singletons; the top ten hold about 2.2%. The source is a man aged 50 to 59 in good health and CMV-seronegative. The specimen sequenced was PBMCs.

The CDR3 bases are TGCGCCAGCAGCTCTCTACAGGGGGCGCAGACTGAAGCTTTCTTT. As protein: CASSSLQGAQTEAFF. V is TRBV5-1 and J is TRBJ1-1; 9 positions agree with TRBD1. Looked up from germline, CDR1 is SGHRS and CDR2 is YFSETQ. V trimming: 3 bases; J trimming: 5 bases; junction bases outside the gene matches: 8. CDR3 length equals 15 residues.